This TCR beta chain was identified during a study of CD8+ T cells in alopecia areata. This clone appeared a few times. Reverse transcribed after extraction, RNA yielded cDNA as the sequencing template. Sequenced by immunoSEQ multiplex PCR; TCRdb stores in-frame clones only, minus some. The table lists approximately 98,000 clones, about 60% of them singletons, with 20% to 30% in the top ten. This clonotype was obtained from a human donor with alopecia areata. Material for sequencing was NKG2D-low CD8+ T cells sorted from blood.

The CDR3 sequence: CASSQVDISGNTIYF. The CDR3 DNA is TGCGCCAGCAGCCAAGTGGACATCTCTGGAAACACCATATATTTT. This chain uses TRBV4-1 with TRBJ1-3, with D perhaps matching TRBD1 (5 bases). This CDR3 region has 15 residues. Trimming pared 1 base from V and 0 bases from J, leaving 7 bases between. Germline loops: CDR1 MGHRA, CDR2 YSYEKL.